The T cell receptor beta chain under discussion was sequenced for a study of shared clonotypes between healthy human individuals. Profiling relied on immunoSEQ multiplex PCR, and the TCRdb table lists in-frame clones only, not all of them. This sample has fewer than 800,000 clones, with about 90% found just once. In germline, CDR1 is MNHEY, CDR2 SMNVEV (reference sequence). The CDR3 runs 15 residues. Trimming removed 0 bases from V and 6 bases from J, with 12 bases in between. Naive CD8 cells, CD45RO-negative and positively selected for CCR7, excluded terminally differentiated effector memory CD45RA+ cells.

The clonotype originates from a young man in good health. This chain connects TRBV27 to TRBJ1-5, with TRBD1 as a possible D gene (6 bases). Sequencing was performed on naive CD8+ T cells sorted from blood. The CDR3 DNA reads TGTGCCAGCAGTTTATCGGGGGGGCGAGCTCAGCCCCAGCATTTT. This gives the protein CASSLSGGRAQPQHF.